One sample yielded the 22 T cell receptor beta chains listed below, sequenced in a study of glioma-infiltrating T cells. Amplification of TCR alpha and beta CDR3 regions from RNA used iRepertoire nested multiplex PCR. One entry per CDR3 protein, called by TCRdb with MiXCR from the multiplex PCR reads. The sample carries a few hundred thousand distinct CDR3 sequences, 41% recorded once. Specimen: glioma tissue, nonneoplastic brain tissue, or PBMCs (not recorded which). These receptor sequences come from a human donor with low-grade glioma or glioblastoma, undergoing nonglioma brain surgery, or in good health (not recorded which).

As to this clonotype: The CDR3 carries no conserved terminal phenylalanine or tryptophan, so it likely arises from a read error. The rearrangement links TRBV6-2 or TRBV6-3 to TRBJ1-1; D ambiguous. Trimming stripped 2 bases from V and 3 bases from J, with 7 bases between. Per germline, CDR1 MNHEY and CDR2 SVGEGT. This CDR3 region has 13 residues. The CDR3 loop reads CASSYRIDTEAFP. The CDR3 DNA reads as TGTGCCAGCAGTTACAGGATCGACACTGAAGCTTTCCCT.

This clonotype has ten or more counts. V usage is TRBV28 and J usage is TRBJ1-2; D unclear. The germline CDR1 and CDR2 sequences are MDHEN and SYDVKM. V dropped 2 bases and J dropped 2 bases, with 12 bases sitting between them. There are 15 residues in the CDR3. CDR3 DNA: TGTGCCAGCAGTTTACAACAGCTACTCAACTATGGCTACACCTTC. It specifies CASSLQQLLNYGYTF.

V is TRBV2 and J is TRBJ2-1; D gene unclear. Germline values: CDR1 SNHLY, CDR2 FYNNEI. This CDR3 region has 13 residues. With 3 bases removed from V and 3 bases from J, the gap between germline ends came to 6 bases. The CDR3 protein is CASSEGYYNEQFF. CDR3 coding DNA: TGTGCCAGCAGTGAGGGCTACTACAATGAGCAGTTCTTC.

This clonotype was detected a few times. The rearrangement uses TRBV28 and TRBJ2-7; weak D call: TRBD1 (5 bases). The CDR3 consists of 13 residues. Trimming removed 1 base from V and 2 bases from J, with 6 bases in between. CDR1 is MDHEN and CDR2 is SYDVKM in the germline V gene. DNA of the CDR3: TGTGCCAGCAGTTTATACAGGACCTACGAGCAGTACTTC. It codes for CASSLYRTYEQYF.

Of note for this clonotype: This clone may be a read error of a much larger clone one base away. The chain carries TRBV6-2 or TRBV6-3 and TRBJ1-5, with D hard to call. The V and J ends lost 5 bases and 5 bases respectively, with 10 bases between them. Germline lookup yields CDR1 MNHEY and CDR2 SVGEGT. The CDR3 spans 13 residues. CDR3 loop: CASSDQVDQPQHF. The DNA for the CDR3 is TGTGCCAGCAGTGACCAGGTCGATCAGCCCCAGCATTTT.

The chain employs TRBV4-3 and TRBJ1-3; 9 nucleotides agree with TRBD1. The trim removed 0 bases at V and 3 bases at J, leaving 3 bases unmatched. Germline V gene sequence: CDR1 LGHNA, CDR2 YSLEER. This CDR3 comprises 16 residues. CDR3: CASSQDLGQGGNTIYF. For the CDR3, the DNA is TGCGCCAGCAGCCAAGATCTGGGACAGGGTGGAAACACCATATATTTT.

This chain joins TRBV20-1 and TRBJ1-4; 8 nucleotides agree with TRBD1. The CDR3 runs to 15 residues. The junction had 7 bases not matched to a gene; V was cut back by 0 bases and J by 7 bases. CDR1 is DFQATT, CDR2 SNEGSKA, per germline (reference sequence). CDR3 DNA: TGCAGTGCTAGAGACACAGGGGGAGATTTTGAAAAACTGTTTTTT. As protein: CSARDTGGDFEKLFF.

This clonotype came up many times. The chain uses TRBV6-2 or TRBV6-3 and TRBJ2-6; the D gene is possibly TRBD2 (5 bases). Deletions cut 2 bases from V and 4 bases from J, with 9 bases between. This CDR3 contains 15 residues. In germline, CDR1 is MNHEY, CDR2 SVGEGT. The CDR3 DNA follows: TGTGCCAGCAGTTACAAGGGAGCCGGGGCCAACGTCCTGACTTTC. It is translated as CASSYKGAGANVLTF.

There are a few counts of this clonotype. The chain links TRBV20-1 to TRBJ2-3; D is perhaps TRBD1 (5 bases). The CDR3 extends over 14 amino acids. The V end was cut by 5 bases, the J end by 8 bases, with 20 bases between. The germline V gene encodes CDR1 DFQATT and CDR2 SNEGSKA (reference sequence). The CDR3 region has the DNA TGCAGTGCTGGGGCCCACCCCTTGGGAACTACGCAGTATTTT. Translated: CSAGAHPLGTTQYF.

The chain is built from TRBV14 and TRBJ1-1, with D possibly being TRBD1 (6 bases). V was cut by 1 base and J by 6 bases, with 15 bases left in between. Germline CDR1 SGHDN, CDR2 FVKESK. The CDR3 has 15 amino acids. The chain's CDR3 is CASSQAWGGAPEAFF. CDR3 bases: TGTGCCAGCAGCCAAGCATGGGGGGGCGCCCCTGAAGCTTTCTTT. Together with reference TRBV14 and TRBJ1-1, the CDR3 gives the full variable domain: EAGVTQFPSHSVIEKGQTVTLRCDPISGHDNLYWYRRVMGKEIKFLLHFVKESKQDESGMPNNRFLAERTGGTYSTLKVQPAELEDSGVYFCASSQAWGGAPEAFFGQGTRLTVV.

This chain uses TRBV20-1 with TRBJ2-2; possibly TRBD1 for D (5 bases). Trimming shortened V by 0 bases and J by 4 bases, and 15 bases separated the two germline ends. The CDR3 extends over 16 amino acids. Looked up from germline, CDR1 is DFQATT and CDR2 is SNEGSKA (reference sequence). The CDR3 reads CSARDPQRGGTGELFF. The CDR3 DNA is TGCAGTGCTAGAGATCCGCAAAGGGGTGGCACCGGGGAGCTGTTTTTT.

This clonotype was detected only a few times. The chain links TRBV20-1 to TRBJ1-4; D is ambiguous. V was clipped by 5 bases and J by 8 bases, with 12 bases between them. Germline lookup yields CDR1 DFQATT and CDR2 SNEGSKA (reference sequence). The CDR3 spans 12 residues. The CDR3 DNA is TGCAGTGCTTCGGTGCTAGGCGAAAAACTGTTTTTT. Its protein is CSASVLGEKLFF.

This clonotype was detected only a few times. The chain couples TRBV19 to TRBJ1-3; D not resolved. Trimming stripped 3 bases from V and 3 bases from J, with 3 bases between. The CDR3 length is 12 residues. Germline V gene lookup returns CDR1 LNHDA and CDR2 SQIVND (reference sequence). In DNA form, the CDR3 reads TGTGCCAGTAGTATCCGTGGAAACACCATATATTTT. It specifies CASSIRGNTIYF. The complete variable domain, with remaining parts taken from reference TRBV19 and TRBJ1-3, reads DGGITQSPKYLFRKEGQNVTLSCEQNLNHDAMYWYRQDPGQGLRLIYYSQIVNDFQKGDIAEGYSVSREKKESFPLTVTSAQKNPTAFYLCASSIRGNTIYFGEGSWLTVV.

This chain uses TRBV20-1 with TRBJ2-5, with 10 bases fitting TRBD1. The CDR3 covers 19 residues. Trimming removed 1 base from V and 4 bases from J; junction bases left unmatched: 18. Looked up from germline, CDR1 is DFQATT and CDR2 is SNEGSKA (reference sequence). The CDR3 is CSARGTLQGQGKGGETQYF. CDR3 DNA sequence: TGCAGTGCTAGAGGCACCTTGCAGGGACAGGGGAAGGGGGGAGAGACCCAGTACTTC.

The sample holds a few counts of this clonotype. The rearrangement links TRBV15 to TRBJ2-7; tentative D call: TRBD1 (5 bases). V was trimmed by 6 bases and J by 4 bases, leaving 22 bases between them. The CDR3 covers 16 residues. The V gene's germline CDR1 is LNHNV and CDR2 YYDKDF (reference sequence). The DNA of the CDR3 is TGTGCCACCAGAATGAGCATGGCAGGGTCATCGTACGAGCAGTACTTC. Translation gives CATRMSMAGSSYEQYF. The full variable domain, its missing parts supplied by reference TRBV15 and TRBJ2-7, is DAMVIQNPRYQVTQFGKPVTLSCSQTLNHNVMYWYQQKSSQAPKLLFHYYDKDFNNEADTPDNFQSRRPNTSFCFLDIRSPGLGDTAMYLCATRMSMAGSSYEQYFGPGTRLTVT.

Turning to this clonotype: One junction end disagrees with the germline gene, perhaps due to a read error. The rearrangement uses TRBV6-2 or TRBV6-3 and TRBJ2-1; D call uncertain. The CDR3 length is 12 residues. Germline values: CDR1 MNHEY, CDR2 SVGEGT. CDR3 nucleotides: TGTGCCAGAAGTTACGGAAACAATGAGCGGTTCTTC. Translated: CARSYGNNERFF.

The rearrangement uses TRBV28 and TRBJ2-3; 11 bases fit TRBD2. J was trimmed by 3 bases and V by 6 bases; bases with no gene match: 8. Germline-derived CDR1 and CDR2 are MDHEN and SYDVKM. This CDR3 contains 16 residues. The chain's CDR3 is CASRALTSGKTDTQYF. CDR3 nucleotides: TGTGCCAGCAGAGCCTTGACTAGCGGGAAAACAGATACGCAGTATTTT. The full variable domain, its missing parts supplied by reference TRBV28 and TRBJ2-3, is DVKVTQSSRYLVKRTGEKVFLECVQDMDHENMFWYRQDPGLGLRLIYFSYDVKMKEKGDIPEGYSVSREKKERFSLILESASTNQTSMYLCASRALTSGKTDTQYFGPGTRLTVL.

The chain has TRBV11-2 and TRBJ1-4, with 7 nucleotides matching TRBD1. Looked up from germline, CDR1 is SGHAT and CDR2 is FQNNGV. The CDR3 contains 13 residues. V lost 5 bases and J lost 15; bases outside the gene matches: 12. CDR3 residues: CASSQQTGLNMFF. CDR3 nucleotide sequence: TGTGCCAGCAGCCAACAGACAGGGCTTAATATGTTTTTT.

This clonotype was detected only a few times. The V call is TRBV19, the J call TRBJ1-5; no clear D. V was clipped by 3 bases and J by 0 bases, with 9 bases between them. CDR1 and CDR2 (germline): LNHDA, SQIVND (reference sequence). The CDR3 length is 15 residues. DNA for the CDR3: TGTGCCAGTAGTATTATCGAATATAGCAATCAGCCCCAGCATTTT. Translation gives CASSIIEYSNQPQHF.

The chain is built from TRBV5-5 and TRBJ1-1; TRBD1 matches at 7 bases. Germline values: CDR1 SGHKS, CDR2 YYEKEE (reference sequence). The CDR3 has 13 amino acids. V was pared by 5 bases and J by 6 bases, with 7 bases of the junction left unmatched. DNA of the CDR3: TGTGCCAGCAGGAACAGGGGCACCGCTGAAGCTTTCTTT. It is translated as CASRNRGTAEAFF.

J is TRBJ1-2 and V is TRBV28; 7 nucleotides align to TRBD1. Germline assignment: CDR1 MDHEN and CDR2 SYDVKM. This CDR3 region has 18 residues. J lost 2 bases, V lost 5 bases, and 17 bases had no gene match. CDR3 residues: CASSTISRWDSPNYGYTF. For the CDR3, the DNA is TGTGCCAGCAGTACAATAAGCCGTTGGGACAGTCCCAACTATGGCTACACCTTC.

With respect to this clonotype: A much more abundant neighbour one base away suggests this may be a read error. The rearrangement joins TRBV20-1 to TRBJ2-3, with D unclear. Germline V gives CDR1 DFQATT, CDR2 SNEGSKA (reference sequence). CDR3 length: 12 residues. CDR3 amino acids: CGATSLTDTQYF. The CDR3 DNA reads TGCGGTGCCACGTCTCTGACAGATACGCAGTATTTT.